The 25 T cell receptor beta chains listed next were all sequenced from one sample in a study of monozygotic twins with cystic fibrosis. The data were produced by immunoSEQ multiplex PCR, yet TCRdb's version contains in-frame clones alone and is incomplete. Here the sample spans 30,000 to 40,000 clones, more than 55% being singletons. Material: blood. The source is a girl aged 10-17 years with cystic fibrosis.

This chain joins TRBV25-1 and TRBJ2-2; TRBD2 matches at 8 bases. Germline CDR1 reads MGHDK; CDR2 reads SYGVNS. The V segment lost 3 bases and the J segment 5 bases; nucleotides outside the gene matches: 14. This CDR3 is 18 amino acids long. The CDR3, as DNA: TGTGCCAGCAGTGACCCCATTGGGTCTAGCGGGTCGACCGGGGAGCTGTTTTTT. It is translated as CASSDPIGSSGSTGELFF.

The chain has TRBV6-6 and TRBJ1-2; D possibly corresponds to TRBD1 (5 bases). V shed 3 bases and J shed 4 bases, with 15 bases lying between them. The CDR3 spans 15 residues. Germline CDR1 reads MNHNY; CDR2 reads SVGAGI (reference sequence). CDR3 residues: CASSYAGSSVYGYTF. The CDR3 bases are TGTGCCAGCAGTTATGCAGGGTCGTCCGTCTATGGCTACACCTTC.

The chain couples TRBV29-1 to TRBJ1-4; D possibly corresponds to TRBD1 (6 bases). Germline V lookup: CDR1 SQVTM, CDR2 ANQGSEA. This CDR3 is 12 amino acids long. Deletions cut 6 bases from V and 8 bases from J, with 13 bases between. DNA of the CDR3: TGCAGCGTACAGGGAGGGGGGGAAAAACTGTTTTTT. This sequence encodes CSVQGGGEKLFF.

This clone occurred a few times. The rearrangement uses TRBV4-2 and TRBJ2-3, with a tentative D call TRBD1 (6 bases). The CDR3 extends over 16 amino acids. V lost 1 base to trimming and J lost 5 bases, with 16 bases between them. The germline gives CDR1 LGHNA, CDR2 YNFKEQ. CDR3 coding DNA: TGTGCCAGCAGCCAAGGGGGACAATTGGAGTTAGATACGCAGTATTTT. Protein sequence: CASSQGGQLELDTQYF.

The chain recombines TRBV29-1 with TRBJ2-1; D unresolved. Germline CDR1 SQVTM, CDR2 ANQGSEA. V shed 1 base and J shed 0 bases, with 7 bases lying between them. This CDR3 is built from 14 residues. This CDR3 is CSVEAVSSYNEQFF. CDR3 nucleotide sequence: TGCAGCGTTGAAGCGGTGAGCTCCTACAATGAGCAGTTCTTC.

The J gene is TRBJ2-3, the V gene TRBV5-1; D is unresolved. Germline V gene lookup returns CDR1 SGHRS and CDR2 YFSETQ. This CDR3 region has 13 residues. Between the trimmed V and J ends, which lost 0 bases and 5 bases, there was a span of 7 bases. The CDR3 protein is CASSLDGKDTQYF. The CDR3 DNA reads as TGCGCCAGCAGCTTGGATGGGAAAGATACGCAGTATTTT.

The CDR3 loop is CASSSGQGSYNEQFF. For the CDR3, the DNA is TGTGCCAGCAGCTCCGGACAGGGAAGCTACAATGAGCAGTTCTTC. The chain carries TRBV5-6 and TRBJ2-1, with 8 bases matching TRBD1. V gave up 3 bases and J gave up 3 bases; unmatched junction bases: 5. Germline V gene sequence: CDR1 SGHDT, CDR2 YYEEEE. This CDR3 spans 15 amino acids.

V gene TRBV10-3 combines with J gene TRBJ1-1; a weak D match, TRBD1 (5 bases). V lost 10 bases and J lost 7, with 22 bases in between. Germline-derived CDR1 and CDR2 are ENHRY and SYGVKD. There are 14 residues in the CDR3. This CDR3 is CATTPRDSAVEAFF. The CDR3 DNA follows: TGTGCCACTACACCCCGGGACTCGGCGGTTGAAGCTTTCTTT.

The chain carries TRBV6-5 and TRBJ1-4; D call uncertain. The V and J ends lost 3 bases and 7 bases respectively, with 15 bases between them. There are 15 residues in the CDR3. Germline assignment: CDR1 MNHEY and CDR2 SVGAGI. The CDR3 DNA reads TGTGCCAGCAGTTATTTGTTTCTTAAGAGTGAAAAACTGTTTTTT. Its protein product is CASSYLFLKSEKLFF.

This chain links TRBV4-3 with TRBJ2-7; possible D gene TRBD2, 7 bases. Trimming left V 0 bases short and J 3 bases short, with 12 bases between. The germline V gene encodes CDR1 LGHNA and CDR2 YSLEER. This CDR3 is built from 15 residues. CDR3 nucleotides: TGCGCCAGCAGCCAAGACGAGGGGGGGGACTACGAGCAGTACTTC. Encoded protein: CASSQDEGGDYEQYF.

This chain connects TRBV10-1 to TRBJ2-3; maybe TRBD2 (5 bases). The CDR3 contains 13 residues. V was clipped by 0 bases and J by 4 bases, with 5 bases between them. CDR1 is WNHNN and CDR2 is SYGVQD in the germline V gene (reference sequence). DNA for the CDR3: TGCGCCAGCAGTGAGTCTAGCGCAGATACGCAGTATTTT. As protein: CASSESSADTQYF.

In this sample, this clone turned up once. The chain has TRBV18 and TRBJ1-1, with a possible D match to TRBD1 (5 bases). V lost 3 bases, J lost 3 bases, and 14 bases lay in between. The CDR3 totals 15 residues. Germline V gene sequence: CDR1 KGHSH, CDR2 LQKENI. Written as DNA, the CDR3 is TGTGCCAGCTCACCGGCGGGGGGAGGAGACACTGAAGCTTTCTTT. This sequence encodes CASSPAGGGDTEAFF.

CDR3 amino acids: CASSSMGPSSTDTQYF. The CDR3 DNA is TGTGCCAGCAGCTCCATGGGGCCTTCTAGCACAGATACGCAGTATTTT. This chain links TRBV7-9 with TRBJ2-3, with D tentatively TRBD1 (5 bases). The germline gives CDR1 SEHNR, CDR2 FQNEAQ (reference sequence). V was cut by 4 bases and J by 0 bases, with 14 bases left in between. The CDR3 has 16 amino acids.

The rearrangement links TRBV30 to TRBJ2-3; TRBD2 matches at 14 bases. The CDR3 is made up of 18 amino acids. V was clipped by 0 bases and J by 5 bases; unmatched bases: 10. Germline V gene sequence: CDR1 GTSNPN, CDR2 SVGIG (reference sequence). DNA of the CDR3: TGTGCCTGGAGTGTAGCCCGGACTAGCGGGAGGCAGGGAGATACGCAGTATTTT. Translated, it gives CAWSVARTSGRQGDTQYF. The full variable domain, its missing parts supplied by reference TRBV30 and TRBJ2-3, is SQTIHQWPATLVQPVGSPLSLECTVEGTSNPNLYWYRQAAGRGLQLLFYSVGIGQISSEVPQNLSASRPQDRQFILSSKKLLLSDSGFYLCAWSVARTSGRQGDTQYFGPGTRLTVL.

The CDR3 protein is CASSLSGRWQETQYF. As DNA, the CDR3 is TGTGCCAGCAGCTTAAGCGGGAGATGGCAAGAGACCCAGTACTTC. This rearrangement joins TRBV7-2 to TRBJ2-5; 8 nucleotides align to TRBD2. V shed 2 bases, J shed 2 bases, and the junction held 4 bases outside the gene matches. CDR3 length equals 15 residues. Germline V lookup: CDR1 SGHTA, CDR2 FQGNSA.

The rearrangement joins TRBV4-1 to TRBJ2-2; D is undetermined. Per the germline V gene, CDR1 is MGHRA and CDR2 is YSYEKL. V was trimmed by 7 bases and J by 5 bases, leaving 11 bases between them. The CDR3 contains 13 residues. The CDR3 DNA is TGCGCCAGCACCTCGGATATAACCGGGGAGCTGTTTTTT. The encoded protein is CASTSDITGELFF.

The chain employs TRBV5-1 and TRBJ2-3; D perhaps matches TRBD2 (5 bases). The CDR3 is 15 amino acids. V was pared by 2 bases and J by 0 bases, with 10 bases between. CDR1 and CDR2 from the germline V gene are SGHRS and YFSETQ. This CDR3 reads CASSFTRTSTDTQYF. DNA for the CDR3: TGCGCCAGCAGCTTTACTAGGACTAGCACAGATACGCAGTATTTT. Combining the CDR3 with reference TRBV5-1 and TRBJ2-3 gives the whole variable domain KAGVTQTPRYLIKTRGQQVTLSCSPISGHRSVSWYQQTPGQGLQFLFEYFSETQRNKGNFPGRFSGRQFSNSRSEMNVSTLELGDSALYLCASSFTRTSTDTQYFGPGTRLTVL.

The rearrangement uses TRBV25-1 and TRBJ2-1; 11 nucleotides match TRBD2. The CDR3 consists of 13 residues. J was trimmed by 3 bases and V by 8 bases; bases with no gene match: 0. Germline CDR1 and CDR2: MGHDK and SYGVNS. CDR3 in DNA: TGTGCCAGCGGGACTAGCGGCTACAATGAGCAGTTCTTC. Protein sequence: CASGTSGYNEQFF.

This clone was found a few times. The chain has TRBV6-1 and TRBJ1-1, with no clear D. CDR1 is MNHNS, CDR2 SASEGT, per germline. The V end was cut by 0 bases, the J end by 7 bases, with 12 bases between. The CDR3 is 14 amino acids. DNA of the CDR3: TGTGCCAGCAGTGAAGCGCTTCGGACGAATGAAGCTTTCTTT. Translated: CASSEALRTNEAFF.

This chain links TRBV6-1 with TRBJ2-7; unclear D gene. The CDR3 has 14 amino acids. Germline lookup yields CDR1 MNHNS and CDR2 SASEGT. V was trimmed by 8 bases and J by 2 bases, leaving 16 bases between them. CDR3 in amino acids: CASEVALFTYEQYV. The CDR3, as DNA: TGTGCCAGCGAAGTAGCTTTATTCACCTACGAGCAGTACGTC.

The chain is built from TRBV10-3 and TRBJ1-2, with D possibly TRBD1 on 5 matching bases. This CDR3 is built from 17 residues. The germline V gene encodes CDR1 ENHRY and CDR2 SYGVKD. V was trimmed by 8 bases and J by 0 bases, leaving 22 bases between them. In DNA form, the CDR3 reads TGTGCCATCTCCCAGGGCCAACCAAAGCGGACTAACTATGGCTACACCTTC. This codes for CAISQGQPKRTNYGYTF.

This clone has more than one count but fewer than ten. The chain uses TRBV6-1 and TRBJ2-5; D remains unclear. V lost 1 base, J lost 2 bases, and 11 bases lay in between. This CDR3 contains 15 residues. Germline V lookup: CDR1 MNHNS, CDR2 SASEGT. The CDR3 reads CASSEVLHLQETQYF. In nucleotides, the CDR3 is TGTGCCAGCAGTGAAGTTTTACATCTACAAGAGACCCAGTACTTC.

The chain is built from TRBV7-9 and TRBJ1-1, with 8 bases fitting TRBD1. V trimming: 3 bases; J trimming: 8 bases; junction bases outside the gene matches: 8. Germline CDR1 is SEHNR and CDR2 is FQNEAQ (reference sequence). CDR3 length: 14 amino acids. Written as DNA, the CDR3 is TGTGCCAGCAGCTTGGGACAGGTGCAAGGGGAAGCTTTCTTT. Its translation is CASSLGQVQGEAFF.

This clone turned up a few times. The gene calls are TRBV7-9 and TRBJ2-7; D might be TRBD2 (5 bases). There are 15 residues in the CDR3. Trimming pared 4 bases from V and 2 bases from J, leaving 15 bases between. CDR1 is SEHNR, CDR2 FQNEAQ, per germline (reference sequence). The CDR3 here is CASSSKLLVPYEQYF. In DNA form, the CDR3 reads TGTGCCAGCAGCTCCAAACTACTAGTTCCCTACGAGCAGTACTTC.

This chain connects TRBV11-3 to TRBJ2-1, with TRBD2 identical over 12 bases. Germline V gene lookup returns CDR1 SGHNT and CDR2 YENEEA. This CDR3 spans 16 amino acids. V lost 5 bases and J lost 1; bases outside the gene matches: 3. This CDR3 reads CASSATSGSSYNEQFF. In DNA form, the CDR3 reads TGTGCCAGCAGCGCGACTAGCGGGAGTTCCTACAATGAGCAGTTCTTC.